These 24 T cell receptor beta chains originate from one sample sequenced in a study of regulatory T cells in long-lasting Graves disease. Time point in this sample: newly diagnosed GD, antithyroid drugs for less than 3 months. Generation of the TCR library employed RNA extracted from PBMCs. Libraries of TCR beta came from iRepertoire HTBI primers plus Arm-PCR of CDR3 regions. A single record per CDR3 protein comes from TCRdb applying MiXCR to the multiplex PCR reads. The sample has around 250,000 distinct CDR3 sequences, roughly 21% seen once. Sequences were derived from peripheral blood mononuclear cells (PBMCs), sampled at new diagnosis, from a patient treated with antithyroid drugs. These receptors all stem from a female donor with Graves disease.

This clonotype appeared many times. The chain joins TRBV5-1 to TRBJ1-1; D is perhaps TRBD1 (6 bases). From germline, CDR1 is SGHRS and CDR2 YFSETQ. Between the trimmed V and J ends, which lost 3 bases and 2 bases, there was a span of 17 bases. CDR3 length: 16 amino acids. CDR3 DNA: TGCGCCAGCAGCTCCCGGCCTGTACAGGGTAACACTGAAGCTTTCTTT. This sequence encodes CASSSRPVQGNTEAFF.

This clonotype was recorded many times. The chain employs TRBV27 and TRBJ2-1, with 7 positions matching TRBD1. Per the germline V gene, CDR1 is MNHEY and CDR2 is SMNVEV (reference sequence). The CDR3 has 15 amino acids. The ends lost 4 bases at V and 2 bases at J; junction bases unmatched: 5. The CDR3 is CASSSGTAPYNEQFF. The CDR3 nucleotides read TGTGCCAGCAGTTCCGGGACAGCTCCCTACAATGAGCAGTTCTTC.

The chain couples TRBV9 to TRBJ1-4; maybe TRBD1 (6 bases). The CDR3 has 13 amino acids. V was trimmed by 0 bases and J by 6 bases, leaving 6 bases between them. The germline V gene encodes CDR1 SGDLS and CDR2 YYNGEE. CDR3 coding DNA: TGTGCCAGCAGCGTAGAGGGGGATGAAAAACTGTTTTTT. This gives the protein CASSVEGDEKLFF.

V gene TRBV6-5 combines with J gene TRBJ2-7, with unresolved D. The CDR3 loop spans 14 amino acids. The germline V gene has CDR1 MNHEY and CDR2 SVGAGI. Trimming shortened V by 4 bases and J by 2 bases, and 12 bases separated the two germline ends. In DNA form, the CDR3 reads TGTGCCAGCAGTTCCCGGACGGTAGCCTACGAGCAGTACTTC. Translated, it gives CASSSRTVAYEQYF.

V usage is TRBV7-9 and J usage is TRBJ1-5, with D tentatively TRBD1 (6 bases). Trimming pared 8 bases from V and 5 bases from J, leaving 13 bases between. The CDR3 is made up of 13 amino acids. CDR1 is SEHNR, CDR2 FQNEAQ, per germline (reference sequence). CDR3 sequence reads: CASGSGADQPQHF. For the CDR3, the DNA is TGTGCCAGCGGCTCAGGGGCAGATCAGCCCCAGCATTTT. The full variable domain, its missing parts supplied by reference TRBV7-9 and TRBJ1-5, is DTGVSQNPRHKITKRGQNVTFRCDPISEHNRLYWYRQTLGQGPEFLTYFQNEAQLEKSRLLSDRFSAERPKGSFSTLEIQRTEQGDSAMYLCASGSGADQPQHFGDGTRLSIL.

The sample holds many counts of this clonotype. The gene calls are TRBV7-2 and TRBJ2-1, with 7 bases lining up with TRBD2. Germline CDR1 SGHTA, CDR2 FQGNSA. The J segment lost 4 bases and the V segment lost 8 bases, leaving 14 bases of the junction unmatched. The CDR3 is made up of 16 amino acids. The CDR3 DNA reads TGTGCCAGCGCCACGTCTCTAGCGGATGTATACAATGAGCAGTTCTTC. This translates into CASATSLADVYNEQFF.

This clonotype was picked up many times. The chain joins TRBV20-1 to TRBJ2-7; TRBD1 might be the D (6 bases). The germline V gene encodes CDR1 DFQATT and CDR2 SNEGSKA (reference sequence). The V end was cut by 5 bases, the J end by 1 base, with 12 bases between. This CDR3 has 13 amino acids. The CDR3, as DNA: TGCAGTGCTGTGACAGGAGATTCCTACGAGCAGTACTTC. The encoded protein is CSAVTGDSYEQYF.

CDR3 DNA sequence: TGTGCCAGCAGCCAAGAGCCAGGGGGTACAAACTATGGCTACACCTTC. It encodes CASSQEPGGTNYGYTF. This chain uses TRBV4-2 with TRBJ1-2, with 7 positions matching TRBD1. The CDR3 extends over 16 amino acids. Germline values: CDR1 LGHNA, CDR2 YNFKEQ. With V trimmed by 0 bases and J by 2 bases, 6 bases remained unmatched.

This clonotype was recorded once. Possible read error: a much larger clone is one base away. J is TRBJ2-5 and V is TRBV20-1; 12 nucleotides match TRBD1. The assigned J gene may be wrong: the sequence end matches TRBJ2-1 better. The CDR3 spans 14 residues. Germline CDR1 is DFQATT and CDR2 is SNEGSKA (reference sequence). The CDR3 protein is CSAPRGTGGYEQFF. For the CDR3, the DNA is TGCAGTGCCCCAAGGGGGACAGGGGGCTACGAGCAGTTCTTC.

This clonotype was counted many times. The rearrangement links TRBV11-3 to TRBJ2-3; 8 nucleotides match TRBD2. The CDR3 totals 14 residues. Losses at the gene ends were 5 bases for V and 4 bases for J; bases not matched to a gene: 5. CDR1 is SGHNT, CDR2 YENEEA, per germline. CDR3 nucleotides: TGTGCCAGCAGCCCGAGGACTAGCCCAGATACGCAGTATTTT. Translating gives CASSPRTSPDTQYF.

The chain is built from TRBV11-2 and TRBJ2-5; 9 nucleotides agree with TRBD1. CDR1 is SGHAT and CDR2 is FQNNGV in the germline V gene. CDR3 length: 15 residues. The V segment lost 5 bases and the J segment 4 bases; nucleotides outside the gene matches: 8. CDR3 DNA: TGTGCCAGCAGCCGCGGGACAGGGAGAAGAGAGACCCAGTACTTC. The encoded protein is CASSRGTGRRETQYF.

This clonotype was seen a single time. The chain carries TRBV30 and TRBJ1-1; D uncertain. Germline CDR1 and CDR2: GTSNPN and SVGIG (reference sequence). The V end was cut by 0 bases, the J end by 0 bases, with 8 bases between. This CDR3 contains 14 residues. CDR3 loop: CAWSVLRLNTEAFF. Here the CDR3 DNA reads TGTGCCTGGAGTGTGTTAAGGCTGAACACTGAAGCTTTCTTT.

This clonotype was detected ten times or more. The rearrangement uses TRBV9 and TRBJ2-2; possibly TRBD1 or TRBD2 for D (5 bases each). Deletions cut 4 bases from V and 7 bases from J, with 17 bases between. The CDR3 spans 15 residues. Germline values: CDR1 SGDLS, CDR2 YYNGEE. The CDR3 region is CASSPRGGRDGELFF. In DNA, the CDR3 is TGTGCCAGCAGCCCCCGTGGGGGACGAGACGGGGAGCTGTTTTTT.

This clonotype has a handful of counts. The chain uses TRBV27 and TRBJ2-7, with unresolved D. Trimming left V 3 bases short and J 2 bases short, with 11 bases between. Germline V gives CDR1 MNHEY, CDR2 SMNVEV (reference sequence). CDR3 length: 14 residues. The CDR3 nucleotides read TGTGCCAGCAGTTTCCAGACGGGTACCTACGAGCAGTACTTC. Protein product: CASSFQTGTYEQYF.

This clonotype was observed many times. The rearrangement links TRBV6-1 to TRBJ2-5; D unclear. The germline CDR1 and CDR2 sequences are MNHNS and SASEGT. This CDR3 region has 12 residues. V shed 4 bases and J shed 4 bases, with 7 bases lying between them. The DNA of the CDR3 is TGTGCCAGCAGTGTATTGGGAGAGACCCAGTACTTC. The encoded protein is CASSVLGETQYF.

At least ten counts were recorded for this clonotype. The chain links TRBV27 to TRBJ2-3; perhaps TRBD2 as D (5 bases). CDR1 MNHEY and CDR2 SMNVEV come from the germline V gene (reference sequence). The V end lost 6 bases, the J end lost 4 bases, and 14 bases lay between the germline ends. This CDR3 spans 14 amino acids. The CDR3 DNA is TGTGCCAGCAGAAGCGGTATTGGCCCAGATACGCAGTATTTT. This gives the protein CASRSGIGPDTQYF.

The sample holds many counts of this clonotype. The chain has TRBV29-1 and TRBJ1-1; D possibly corresponds to TRBD1 (5 bases). This CDR3 is 13 amino acids long. Germline-derived CDR1 and CDR2 are SQVTM and ANQGSEA. V gave up 7 bases and J gave up 5 bases, with 17 bases separating them. The CDR3 protein is CSAREQVGTEAFF. The CDR3 nucleotides read TGCAGCGCGAGGGAACAGGTTGGGACTGAAGCTTTCTTT. Drawing the rest from reference TRBV29-1 and TRBJ1-1, the complete variable domain is SAVISQKPSRDICQRGTSLTIQCQVDSQVTMMFWYRQQPGQSLTLIATANQGSEATYESGFVIDKFPISRPNLTFSTLTVSNMSPEDSSIYLCSAREQVGTEAFFGQGTRLTVV.

This chain links TRBV6-5 with TRBJ2-4; D is unclear. V was trimmed by 2 bases and J by 0 bases, leaving 8 bases between them. This CDR3 contains 15 residues. Per germline, CDR1 MNHEY and CDR2 SVGAGI. CDR3 residues: CASSYLRIAKNIQYF. The CDR3 nucleotides read TGTGCCAGCAGTTACCTTCGTATAGCCAAAAACATTCAGTACTTC.

This clonotype has a count of ten or more. The chain uses TRBV20-1 and TRBJ2-5, with 8 bases aligning to TRBD2. This CDR3 has 14 residues. After removal of 6 bases from V and 5 bases from J, the junction contained 11 bases not matched to a gene. CDR1 is DFQATT and CDR2 is SNEGSKA in the germline V gene (reference sequence). The CDR3 sequence: CSANTGGGEETQYF. CDR3 coding DNA: TGCAGTGCCAACACCGGGGGGGGCGAGGAGACCCAGTACTTC.

On this clonotype itself: With a much larger clone just one base away, this may be a read error. This sequence joins TRBV6-4 and TRBJ2-7; TRBD2 aligns across 8 bases. Germline CDR1 and CDR2: MRHNA and SNTAGT. The CDR3 totals 15 residues. Unmatched junction bases numbered 12, after V lost 8 bases and J lost 3 bases. CDR3 loop: CASSRFGTRGYEQYF. CDR3 bases: TGTGCCAGCTCCCGCTTTGGGACTAGAGGCTACGAGCAGTACTTC.

This clonotype was seen a few times. The V and J genes are TRBV9 and TRBJ2-7; D is possibly TRBD1 or TRBD2 (6 bases each). The germline V gene has CDR1 SGDLS and CDR2 YYNGEE. The CDR3 has 14 amino acids. Between the trimmed V and J ends, which lost 0 bases and 3 bases, there was a span of 10 bases. The CDR3 coding sequence is TGTGCCAGCAGCGTAGCCGGGGGCGACTACGAGCAGTACTTC. Protein product: CASSVAGGDYEQYF.

Ten or more counts support this clonotype. The V call is TRBV20-1, the J call TRBJ2-7; TRBD1 agrees at 8 bases. The junction had 9 bases not matched to a gene; V was cut back by 3 bases and J by 2 bases. Per germline, CDR1 DFQATT and CDR2 SNEGSKA (reference sequence). The CDR3 consists of 15 residues. CDR3 sequence (DNA): TGCAGTGCTAGCTACCAAGGACAGGGACCCTACGAGCAGTACTTC. Amino acid sequence: CSASYQGQGPYEQYF.

This clonotype was picked up a small number of times. This CDR3 is CAISDLGGRDVPEAFF. The CDR3 DNA is TGTGCCATCAGTGACCTCGGGGGGCGCGACGTCCCTGAAGCTTTCTTT. This chain connects TRBV10-3 to TRBJ1-1; TRBD1 might be the D (6 bases). Germline CDR1 reads ENHRY; CDR2 reads SYGVKD. CDR3 length equals 16 residues. Trimming pared 3 bases from V and 6 bases from J, leaving 20 bases between.

This clonotype was counted between two and nine times. The chain employs TRBV4-2 and TRBJ2-4; D remains ambiguous. The germline V and J ends were trimmed by 1 base and 6 bases, with 16 bases remaining between them. Germline assignment: CDR1 LGHNA and CDR2 YNFKEQ. CDR3 length: 16 residues. DNA for the CDR3: TGTGCCAGCAGCCAAGGCGACAAGACTCTAGGAAACATTCAGTACTTC. This codes for CASSQGDKTLGNIQYF.